One and the same sample provided the 10 T cell receptor beta chains below, sequenced in a study of blood T cells in healthy people across ages. The authors ran a second PCR of roughly 7 to 11 cycles using a sample-barcoded 5' primer and a J-beta primer mix. TCRdb re-derived calls from the 5' RACE reads in MiXCR, one entry per CDR3 protein. Seen here are approximately 2,000,000 distinct CDR3 sequences, about two fifths observed once, and the top ten hold 23%. Sequenced: blood. Receptors were obtained from a human donor in good health.

This clonotype was observed a handful of times. V and J are TRBV20-1 and TRBJ2-1; 8 bases are shared with TRBD2. The CDR3 loop spans 15 amino acids. Trimming at V came to 5 bases and at J to 7 bases, leaving 13 bases not matched to a gene. The V gene's germline CDR1 is DFQATT and CDR2 SNEGSKA (reference sequence). The CDR3 bases are TGCAGTGCTCGGAGTCAGGCGGGGGGTTGGAATGAGCAGTTCTTC. Amino acids: CSARSQAGGWNEQFF.

The table lists this clonotype with a few counts. This chain connects TRBV5-1 to TRBJ1-6, with unresolved D. The CDR3 has 15 amino acids. Trimming left V 0 bases short and J 7 bases short, with 11 bases between. Germline assignment: CDR1 SGHRS and CDR2 YFSETQ. CDR3 sequence: CASSLEPTKNSPLHF. The CDR3 DNA sequence: TGCGCCAGCAGCTTGGAACCCACGAAGAATTCACCCCTCCACTTT.

The rearrangement joins TRBV25-1 to TRBJ1-6, with D unresolved. This CDR3 is 14 amino acids long. Trimming took off 8 bases at V and 0 bases at J, with 8 bases between the two ends. Germline V gives CDR1 MGHDK, CDR2 SYGVNS. CDR3 amino acids: CASAPSSYNSPLHF. The CDR3 DNA reads as TGTGCCAGCGCACCGAGCTCCTATAATTCACCCCTCCACTTT.

Points on this clonotype: One junction end does not reproduce the germline sequence, and a read error may be involved. The J gene is TRBJ1-1, the V gene TRBV6-2 or TRBV6-3; D might be TRBD1 (5 bases). The CDR3 length is 13 residues. Per germline, CDR1 MNHEY and CDR2 SVGEGT. The CDR3 bases are TGTGTCAGCAGCTGGGGGATTAACACTGAAGCTTTCTTT. The encoded protein is CVSSWGINTEAFF.

This clonotype showed up just a few times. This rearrangement joins TRBV5-1 to TRBJ2-5; D is uncertain. The CDR3 consists of 13 residues. Germline V gives CDR1 SGHRS, CDR2 YFSETQ. Trimming removed 0 bases from V and 0 bases from J, with 3 bases in between. As DNA, the CDR3 is TGCGCCAGCAGCTTGGAAGACCAAGAGACCCAGTACTTC. It yields the protein CASSLEDQETQYF.

This clonotype was counted at least ten times. The CDR3 here is CSVWTGGAGSQLYEQYF. Here the CDR3 DNA reads TGCAGCGTCTGGACAGGGGGCGCGGGTTCTCAACTCTACGAGCAGTACTTC. The chain links TRBV29-1 to TRBJ2-7; 11 positions match TRBD1. Germline V gives CDR1 SQVTM, CDR2 ANQGSEA. V lost 6 bases to trimming and J lost 3 bases; unmatched junction nucleotides: 16. This CDR3 has 17 amino acids.

Remarks on this clonotype: At one end the junction does not follow the germline gene, possibly because of a read error. The chain recombines TRBV9 with TRBJ1-1; D is ambiguous. This CDR3 is built from 15 residues. Germline CDR1 and CDR2: SGDLS and YYNGEE. CDR3 residues: CASSVVADLGTGAFF. As DNA, the CDR3 is TGTGCCAGCAGCGTAGTTGCCGACCTGGGCACTGGAGCTTTCTTT.

The chain joins TRBV20-1 to TRBJ2-7; TRBD1 agrees at 7 bases. CDR1 and CDR2 from the germline V gene are DFQATT and SNEGSKA (reference sequence). Unmatched junction bases numbered 5, after V lost 6 bases and J lost 0 bases. This CDR3 has 13 amino acids. The CDR3 nucleotides read TGCAGTGCGGGTAGGGACAGCTCCTACGAGCAGTACTTC. Its protein is CSAGRDSSYEQYF.

This chain links TRBV18 with TRBJ1-2; no reliable D call. Trimming cost V 10 bases and J 8 bases, with 14 bases left between them. The CDR3 loop spans 11 amino acids. Germline assignment: CDR1 KGHSH and CDR2 LQKENI. CDR3 DNA: TGTGCCATCAAGGGTGTATGGGGCTACACCTTC. Its translation: CAIKGVWGYTF.

Only a few counts were recorded for this clonotype. The chain combines TRBV13 with TRBJ1-2; 9 nucleotides line up with TRBD1. The V gene's germline CDR1 is PRHDT and CDR2 FYEKMQ (reference sequence). The CDR3 is 18 residues long. V shed 2 bases, J shed 5 bases, and the junction held 15 bases outside the gene matches. This CDR3 is CASSLWSRQGGNWYGYTF. CDR3 DNA: TGTGCCAGCAGCTTATGGAGTCGACAGGGGGGGAATTGGTATGGCTACACCTTC.